This T cell receptor beta chain stems from a study of read filtering for tumor transcriptome and immune sequencing (dated by TCRdb to 2019 to 2021). Background for the entire study: The cohort consisted of about 17 male and more than 11 female patients, with a mean age of roughly 67 years and an age range of 47 to 80. By revised international staging, fewer than ten patients were R-ISS I, under 20 were R-ISS II and roughly seven were R-ISS III. After DNase treatment, whole-transcriptome libraries were prepared with the TruSeq RNA Access Library Prep Kit. TCR-region mapped reads per sample ranged from about 3.5 to 11 million with IR-seq versus only 85 to 1273 with RNA-seq. Using the same bone marrow samples, the study ran both targeted immune repertoire sequencing and bulk whole-transcriptome sequencing and then compared the TCR repertoires from each method. A main aim was a read-filtering strategy for immune repertoire data, specifically whether clonotypes supported by a single read should be removed. The full study reports these points: The sorted CD138-negative fraction was composed of a mixed bone marrow immune population rather than of purified T cells. Single-read clonotypes made up roughly 85% of clonotypes but only 3% to 4.5% of total reads in IR-seq, compared with more than 65% of clonotypes and approximately 40% of reads in RNA-seq. Compared with RNA-seq, IR-seq captured clonotypes at much greater depth and more reliably, and a smaller IR-seq throughput was enough to identify most of the shared clonotypes. The correlation between IR-seq and RNA-seq shared clonotype proportions rose when single-read clonotypes were removed.

There are many counts of this clonotype. Its antigen remains unidentified. No much larger clonotype is one base removed from it; base qualities were not supplied. Via the germline V gene, CDR1 is SQVTM and CDR2 ANQGSEA. The CDR3 goes from the cysteine to the phenylalanine over 11 residues. Just CDR3 DNA is preserved here, 33 bases in frame from base 1. TCR libraries were built from 400 to 450 ng RNA with the Immunoverse kit, using molecular barcoded adaptors covering alpha/delta and beta/gamma chains. TCR library preparation used the same RNA that was used for transcriptome sequencing. An Illumina HiSeq 4000 with 2 x 150 cycles was used to sequence the TCR libraries. The source study handled its data this way. TCR reads were aligned to human V, D, J and C references and assembled into CDR3 clonotypes with MiXCR, including quality filtering and error correction. The tcR package in R was used to analyze clonotype counts and gene usage diversity. Raw mapping reads were checked after the RNA-seq reads had been mapped by STAR aligner version 2.5.3a onto the human GRCh37 genome. To test how sequencing depth affected the clonotypes detected, IR-seq fastq files were randomly downsampled with Seqtk 1.3. The public sequencing data were trimmed at Q25 with fastp and processed into clonotypes with MiXCR by TCRdb, which kept only in-frame beta chains. All rows with the same CDR3 protein become a single entry with the most common DNA and genes. V and J calls and clone size were set by TCRdb, not the authors. The sample table contains about 48,000 distinct CDR3 sequences; only one count was recorded for roughly 20% of them. The ten biggest clones cover approximately 15% of the sample.

Bone marrow was sampled from every patient at the time of active disease. Ficoll-Hypaque density gradient centrifugation was used to isolate the bone marrow mononuclear cells. CD138-negative cells were obtained by negative selection after labeling with CD138 magnetic microbeads on a MACS separator, removing myeloma plasma cells. Purity of the isolated cells was checked by flow cytometry on an Attune NxT using CD138 antibodies. Total RNA was extracted with TRIzol reagent and quantified with a NanoDrop spectrophotometer. For each patient, the CD138-negative bone marrow sample underwent paired RNA-seq and IR-seq.

The V and J genes are TRBV29-1 and TRBJ1-1; possibly the D gene is TRBD1, per 5 matching bases. This sequence was found in a donor aged 40 or older with multiple myeloma. The specimen was a population of CD138-negative cells sorted from bone marrow. The sample's cell subset or site label is to be understood as: bone marrow mononuclear cells depleted of CD138+ plasma/myeloma cells by negative magnetic selection. The encoded CDR3 is CRGDSNTEAFF. Here is the DNA: TGCAGGGGGGACTCGAACACTGAAGCTTTCTTT.